This T cell receptor beta chain was profiled in a study of human T cells and chemical hapten exposure. Specified time point: patch test 1, 2 weeks after DPC sensitization. As for treatment: therapeutic diphenylcyclopropenone sensitization with weekly scalp DPC. Using its own MiXCR run on the RACE reads, TCRdb lists one record per CDR3 protein. The sample has 300,000 to 450,000 distinct CDR3 sequences, 4.8% seen once; the top ten hold 2% to 2.5%. Trimming removed 2 bases from V and 3 bases from J; junction bases left unmatched: 14. Germline V gene sequence: CDR1 MDHEN, CDR2 SYDVKM. The CDR3 length is 18 residues.

V and J are TRBV28 and TRBJ2-7, with 9 positions matching TRBD1. The source is a woman aged 45-65 years with alopecia areata. Some clones in this sample may be carry-over from other donors' samples. The sample here was whole blood, taken in connection with sensitization to the hapten diphenylcyclopropenone (DPC). Written as DNA, the CDR3 is TGTGCCAGCAGTTTAAGTTCGGCGGGGACAGGGATATTCTACGAGCAGTACTTC. Translating it yields CASSLSSAGTGIFYEQYF. Drawing the rest from reference TRBV28 and TRBJ2-7, the complete variable domain is DVKVTQSSRYLVKRTGEKVFLECVQDMDHENMFWYRQDPGLGLRLIYFSYDVKMKEKGDIPEGYSVSREKKERFSLILESASTNQTSMYLCASSLSSAGTGIFYEQYFGPGTRLTVT.